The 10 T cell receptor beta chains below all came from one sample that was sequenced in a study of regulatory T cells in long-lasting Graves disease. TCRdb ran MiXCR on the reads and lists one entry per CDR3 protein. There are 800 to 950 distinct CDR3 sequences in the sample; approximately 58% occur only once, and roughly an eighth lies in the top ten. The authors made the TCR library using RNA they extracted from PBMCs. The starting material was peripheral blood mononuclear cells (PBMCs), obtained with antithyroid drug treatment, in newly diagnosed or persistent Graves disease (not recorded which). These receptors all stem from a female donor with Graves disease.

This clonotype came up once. CDR3 bases: TGTGCCTGGAGTGTCTCAGGGCTGGGCACTGAAGCTTTCTTT. It yields the protein CAWSVSGLGTEAFF. The rearrangement joins TRBV30 to TRBJ1-1, with D possibly being TRBD1 (5 bases). The CDR3 sequence is 14 residues long. The germline V gene encodes CDR1 GTSNPN and CDR2 SVGIG (reference sequence). V was pared by 0 bases and J by 4 bases, with 12 bases between. Full variable domain (rest looked up from reference TRBV30 and TRBJ1-1): SQTIHQWPATLVQPVGSPLSLECTVEGTSNPNLYWYRQAAGRGLQLLFYSVGIGQISSEVPQNLSASRPQDRQFILSSKKLLLSDSGFYLCAWSVSGLGTEAFFGQGTRLTVV.

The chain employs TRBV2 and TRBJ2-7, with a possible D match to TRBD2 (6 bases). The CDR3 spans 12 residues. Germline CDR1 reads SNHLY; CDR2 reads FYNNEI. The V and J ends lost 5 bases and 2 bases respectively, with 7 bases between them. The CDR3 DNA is TGTGCCAGCAGTACGGGGGCCTACGAGCAGTACTTC. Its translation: CASSTGAYEQYF.

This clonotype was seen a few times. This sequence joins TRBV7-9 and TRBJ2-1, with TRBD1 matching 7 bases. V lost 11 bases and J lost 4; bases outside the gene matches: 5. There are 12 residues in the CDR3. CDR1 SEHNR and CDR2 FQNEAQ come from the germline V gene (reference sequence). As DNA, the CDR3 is TGTGCCGGTAGGGGGCTTTACAATGAGCAGTTCTTC. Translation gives CAGRGLYNEQFF.

CDR3 nucleotide sequence: TGTGCCAGCCAAACAGGGATGGCAGATACGCAGTATTTT. Amino acids: CASQTGMADTQYF. V is TRBV19 and J is TRBJ2-3, with D perhaps matching TRBD1 (6 bases). From germline, CDR1 is LNHDA and CDR2 SQIVND (reference sequence). The CDR3 has 13 amino acids. The V end lost 9 bases, the J end lost 4 bases, and 14 bases lay between the germline ends.

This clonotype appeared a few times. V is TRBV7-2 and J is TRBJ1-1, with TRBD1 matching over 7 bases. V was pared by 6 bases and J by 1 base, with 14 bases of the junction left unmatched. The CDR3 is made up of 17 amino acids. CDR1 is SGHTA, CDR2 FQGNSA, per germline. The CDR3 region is CASSKNRDSGRNTEAFF. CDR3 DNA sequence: TGTGCCAGCAGTAAAAACCGGGACAGCGGGAGGAACACTGAAGCTTTCTTT.

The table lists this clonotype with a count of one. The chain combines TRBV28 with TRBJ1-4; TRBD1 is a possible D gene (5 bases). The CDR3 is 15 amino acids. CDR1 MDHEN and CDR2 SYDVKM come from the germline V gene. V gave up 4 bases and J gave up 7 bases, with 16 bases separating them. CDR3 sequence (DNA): TGTGCCAGCAGTTCTAAGGGGAGTAGGATTGAAAAACTGTTTTTT. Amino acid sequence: CASSSKGSRIEKLFF.

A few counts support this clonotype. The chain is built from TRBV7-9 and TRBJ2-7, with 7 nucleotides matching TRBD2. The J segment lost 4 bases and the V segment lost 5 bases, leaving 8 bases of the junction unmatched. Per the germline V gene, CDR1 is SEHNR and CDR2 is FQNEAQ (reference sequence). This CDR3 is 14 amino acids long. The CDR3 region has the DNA TGTGCCAGCAGCCCGCCGGGGGGTCAATACGAGCAGTACTTC. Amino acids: CASSPPGGQYEQYF.

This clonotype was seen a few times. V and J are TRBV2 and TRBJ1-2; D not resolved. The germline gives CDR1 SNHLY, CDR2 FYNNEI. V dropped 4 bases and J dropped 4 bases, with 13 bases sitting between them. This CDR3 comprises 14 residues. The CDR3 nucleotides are TGTGCCAGCAGTGCAATCGGGGTGAGCTATGGCTACACCTTC. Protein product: CASSAIGVSYGYTF.

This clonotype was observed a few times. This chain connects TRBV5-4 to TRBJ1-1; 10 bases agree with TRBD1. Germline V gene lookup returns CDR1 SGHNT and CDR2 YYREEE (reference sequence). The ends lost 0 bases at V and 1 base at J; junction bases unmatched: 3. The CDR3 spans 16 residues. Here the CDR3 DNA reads TGTGCCAGCAGCTTGGCGGGACAGGGGTCGAACACTGAAGCTTTCTTT. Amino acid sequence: CASSLAGQGSNTEAFF. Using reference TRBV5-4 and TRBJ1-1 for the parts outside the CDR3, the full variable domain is ETGVTQSPTHLIKTRGQQVTLRCSSQSGHNTVSWYQQALGQGPQFIFQYYREEENGRGNFPPRFSGLQFPNYSSELNVNALELDDSALYLCASSLAGQGSNTEAFFGQGTRLTVV.

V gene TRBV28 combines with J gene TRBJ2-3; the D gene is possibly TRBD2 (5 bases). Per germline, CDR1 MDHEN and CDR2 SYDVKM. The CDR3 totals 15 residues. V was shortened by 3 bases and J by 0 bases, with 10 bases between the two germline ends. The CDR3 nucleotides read TGTGCCAGCAGTTTTTTCGGGGAGAGCACAGATACGCAGTATTTT. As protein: CASSFFGESTDTQYF. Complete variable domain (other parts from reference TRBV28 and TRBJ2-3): DVKVTQSSRYLVKRTGEKVFLECVQDMDHENMFWYRQDPGLGLRLIYFSYDVKMKEKGDIPEGYSVSREKKERFSLILESASTNQTSMYLCASSFFGESTDTQYFGPGTRLTVL.